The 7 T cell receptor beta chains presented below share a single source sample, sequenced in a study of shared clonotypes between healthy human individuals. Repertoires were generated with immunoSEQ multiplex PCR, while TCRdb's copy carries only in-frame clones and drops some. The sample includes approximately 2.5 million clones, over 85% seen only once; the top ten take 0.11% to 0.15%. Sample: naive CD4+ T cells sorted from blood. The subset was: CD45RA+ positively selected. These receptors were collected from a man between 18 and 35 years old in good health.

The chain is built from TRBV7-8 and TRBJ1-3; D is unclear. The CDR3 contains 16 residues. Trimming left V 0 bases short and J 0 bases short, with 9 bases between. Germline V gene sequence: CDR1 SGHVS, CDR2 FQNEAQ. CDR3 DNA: TGTGCCAGCAGCTTAGCGGGCAGCCTCTCTGGAAACACCATATATTTT. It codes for CASSLAGSLSGNTIYF. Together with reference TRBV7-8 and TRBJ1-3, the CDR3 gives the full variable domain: GAGVSQSPRYKVAKRGQDVALRCDPISGHVSLFWYQQALGQGPEFLTYFQNEAQLDKSGLPSDRFFAERPEGSVSTLKIQRTQQEDSAVYLCASSLAGSLSGNTIYFGEGSWLTVV.

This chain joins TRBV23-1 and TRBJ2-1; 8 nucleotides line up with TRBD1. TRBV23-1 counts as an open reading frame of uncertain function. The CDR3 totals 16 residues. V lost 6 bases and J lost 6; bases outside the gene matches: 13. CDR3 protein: CASSRIDLGTGNEQFF. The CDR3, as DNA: TGCGCCAGCAGCCGAATTGACCTCGGGACAGGCAATGAGCAGTTCTTC.

The CDR3: CASSLHTDRDNQPQHF. The CDR3 DNA sequence: TGTGCCAGCAGTTTACACACAGACAGGGATAATCAGCCCCAGCATTTT. V gene TRBV28 combines with J gene TRBJ1-5; TRBD1 matches 7 bases. Germline trimming cut 2 bases from V and 4 bases from J; bases unmatched to any gene: 8. Germline CDR1 reads MDHEN; CDR2 reads SYDVKM. The CDR3 totals 16 residues. The full variable domain, completed using reference TRBV28 and TRBJ1-5, is DVKVTQSSRYLVKRTGEKVFLECVQDMDHENMFWYRQDPGLGLRLIYFSYDVKMKEKGDIPEGYSVSREKKERFSLILESASTNQTSMYLCASSLHTDRDNQPQHFGDGTRLSIL.

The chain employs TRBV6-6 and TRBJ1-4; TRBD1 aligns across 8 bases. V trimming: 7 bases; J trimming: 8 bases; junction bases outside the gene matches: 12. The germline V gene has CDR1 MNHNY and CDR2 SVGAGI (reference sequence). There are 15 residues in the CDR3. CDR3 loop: CASTPAGRGREKLFF. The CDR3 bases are TGTGCCAGCACCCCAGCTGGCAGGGGGCGGGAAAAACTGTTTTTT.

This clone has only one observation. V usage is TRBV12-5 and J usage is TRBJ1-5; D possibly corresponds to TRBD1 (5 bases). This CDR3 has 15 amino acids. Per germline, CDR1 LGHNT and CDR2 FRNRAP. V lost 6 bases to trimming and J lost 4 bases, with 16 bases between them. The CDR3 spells CASGIGGGGNQPQHF. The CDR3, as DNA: TGTGCTAGTGGCATCGGGGGGGGAGGGAATCAGCCCCAGCATTTT.

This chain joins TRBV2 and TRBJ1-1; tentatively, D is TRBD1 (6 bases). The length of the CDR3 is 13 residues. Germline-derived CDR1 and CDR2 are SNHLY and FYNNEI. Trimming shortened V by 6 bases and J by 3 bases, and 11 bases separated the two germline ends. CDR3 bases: TGTGCCAGCAGACCATCAGGGGACACTGAAGCTTTCTTT. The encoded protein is CASRPSGDTEAFF.

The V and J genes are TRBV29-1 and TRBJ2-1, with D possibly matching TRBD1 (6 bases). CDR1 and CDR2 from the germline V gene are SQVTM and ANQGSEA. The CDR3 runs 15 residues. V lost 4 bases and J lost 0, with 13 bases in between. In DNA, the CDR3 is TGCAGCGTTGTCTGGGGGCAGCCCTCCTACAATGAGCAGTTCTTC. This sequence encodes CSVVWGQPSYNEQFF.